Listed below are T cell receptor beta chains from one sample, sequenced in a study of control samples from healthy donors and cancer patients. The repertoire was sequenced with immunoSEQ multiplex PCR; TCRdb's copy has only in-frame clones and lacks some. The repertoire consists of about 130,000 clones, with 85% to 95% occurring once and the leading ten covering about 14%. Input material: PBMCs. Every receptor here comes from a man aged 60 to 75 with colorectal cancer. The CDR3 runs from the conserved cysteine through the conserved F or W. Fields, in order: D gene, J gene, V gene, CDR3 DNA, CDR3 protein. A D gene is named only where the DNA matches it firmly.

TRBD1 TRBJ2-5 TRBV7-9 TGTGCCAGCAGCTTACTAGGGCAACAGGGGATGGGCCAAGAGACCCAGTACTTC CASSLLGQQGMGQETQYF
- TRBJ1-5 TRBV7-6 TGTGCCAGCAGCTTAGGTTGGGGGGGGAATCAGCCCCAGCATTTT CASSLGWGGNQPQHF
- TRBJ1-1 TRBV11-2 TGTGCCAGCAGCTCTGGACACGGGGGGGCCGTTAGGAACACTGAAGCTTTCTTT CASSSGHGGAVRNTEAFF
- TRBJ2-5 TRBV7-8 TGTGCCAGCAGCTTAGCTCTCAGCCAAGAGACCCAGTACTTC CASSLALSQETQYF
- TRBJ1-4 TRBV3-1/TRBV3-2 TGTGCCAGCAGCCAAGATGGAGGGGGGGGTTTTGGAGAAAAACTGTTTTTT CASSQDGGGGFGEKLFF
- TRBJ2-3 TRBV5-4 TGTGCCAGCAGCTTCGGGGTAGCCACAGATACGCAGTATTTT CASSFGVATDTQYF
- TRBJ2-1 TRBV7-9 TGTGCCAGCAGCCTCGCCGTTGAGCAGTTCTTC CASSLAVEQFF
TRBD2 TRBJ2-3 TRBV3-1/TRBV3-2 TGTGCCAGCAGTCAACTAGCGGGGGGATTTACAGATACGCAGTATTTT CASSQLAGGFTDTQYF
- TRBJ2-2 TRBV7-7 TGTGCCAGCAGCTTCGACAGGGCGGGGACCGGGGAGCTGTTTTTT CASSFDRAGTGELFF
TRBD1 TRBJ1-1 TRBV6-1 TGTGCCAGCAGTGATGGGACAGGGCCAAATGAAGCTTTCTTT CASSDGTGPNEAFF
- TRBJ1-2 TRBV6-2/TRBV6-3 TGTGCCAGCAGTGACCCGGACGAGGGCTACACCTTC CASSDPDEGYTF
- TRBJ1-6 TRBV9 TGTGCCAGCAGCGCCACGGGGGATTCACCCCTCCACTTT CASSATGDSPLHF
- TRBJ2-3 TRBV6-5 TGTGCCAGCAGTTACGGGGGCCCCACAGATACGCAGTATTTT CASSYGGPTDTQYF
TRBD2 TRBJ2-7 TRBV30 TGTGCCTGGAAATCTTTCCTCGGACTAGCGGGGGAAGAGCAGTACTTC CAWKSFLGLAGEEQYF
- TRBJ1-2 TRBV28 TGTGCCAGCAGTTTCGGGAGCTATGGCTACACCTTC CASSFGSYGYTF
TRBD1 TRBJ1-2 TRBV2 TGTGCCAGCAGCGACAGGGCCAGCTATGGCTACACCTTC CASSDRASYGYTF
- TRBJ1-1 TRBV6-2/TRBV6-3 TGTGCCAGCAGTTACTCGGGGCTCGAAGCTTTCTTT CASSYSGLEAFF
TRBD2 TRBJ2-5 TRBV7-9 TGTGCCAGCAGCTCCGGACTAGCGGGGGCGCAAGAGACCCAGTACTTC CASSSGLAGAQETQYF
- TRBJ1-1 TRBV3-1/TRBV3-2 TGTGCCAGCGGCAGGGGCGGTGAAGCTTTCTTT CASGRGGEAFF
- TRBJ2-7 TRBV4-2 TGTGCCAGCAGCCAAGAGGGAGTTGAGCAGTACTTC CASSQEGVEQYF
TRBD2 TRBJ2-1 TRBV9 TGTGCCAGCAGCGCGCGGGGGGCGAGCTCCTACAATGAGCAGTTCTTC CASSARGASSYNEQFF
- TRBJ1-2 TRBV18 TGTGCCAGCTCTTCAGGCGACTATGGCTACACCTTC CASSSGDYGYTF
- TRBJ2-7 TRBV2 TGTGCCAGCAGTGTCGGGGTTAACTACGAGCAGTACTTC CASSVGVNYEQYF